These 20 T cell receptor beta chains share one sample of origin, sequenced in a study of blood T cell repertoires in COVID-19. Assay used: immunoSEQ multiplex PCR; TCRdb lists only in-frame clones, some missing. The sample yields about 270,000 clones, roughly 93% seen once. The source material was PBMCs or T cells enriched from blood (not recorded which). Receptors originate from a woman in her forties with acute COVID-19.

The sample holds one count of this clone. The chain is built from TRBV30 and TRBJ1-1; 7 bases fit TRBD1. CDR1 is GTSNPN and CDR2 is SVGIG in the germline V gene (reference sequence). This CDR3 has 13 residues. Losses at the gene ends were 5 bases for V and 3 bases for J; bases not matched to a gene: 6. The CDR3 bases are TGTGCCTGGGCGACAGGGAGAGACACTGAAGCTTTCTTT. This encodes CAWATGRDTEAFF.

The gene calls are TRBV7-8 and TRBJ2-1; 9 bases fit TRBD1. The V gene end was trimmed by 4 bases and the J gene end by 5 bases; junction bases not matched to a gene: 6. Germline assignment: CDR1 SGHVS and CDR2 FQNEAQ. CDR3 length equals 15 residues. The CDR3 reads CASSSQGARNNEQFF. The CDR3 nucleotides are TGTGCCAGCAGCTCACAGGGGGCGCGGAACAATGAGCAGTTCTTC.

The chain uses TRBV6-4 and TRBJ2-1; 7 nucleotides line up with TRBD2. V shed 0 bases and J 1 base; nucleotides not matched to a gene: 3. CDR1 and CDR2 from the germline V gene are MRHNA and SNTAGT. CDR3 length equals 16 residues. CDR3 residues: CASSDSGGRSYNEQFF. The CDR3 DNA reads TGTGCCAGCAGTGACTCGGGCGGGAGATCCTACAATGAGCAGTTCTTC.

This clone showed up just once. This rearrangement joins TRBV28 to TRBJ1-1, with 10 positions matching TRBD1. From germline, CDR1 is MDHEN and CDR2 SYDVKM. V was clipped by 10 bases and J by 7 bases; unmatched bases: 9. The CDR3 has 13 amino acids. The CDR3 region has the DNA TGTGCCATCCTGGGACAGGGGAGGATTGAAGCTTTCTTT. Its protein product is CAILGQGRIEAFF.

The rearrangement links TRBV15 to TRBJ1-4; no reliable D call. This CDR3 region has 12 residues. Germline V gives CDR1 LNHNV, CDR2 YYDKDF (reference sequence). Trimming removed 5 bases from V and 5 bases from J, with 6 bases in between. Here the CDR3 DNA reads TGTGCCACCAGCGGACTCAATGAAAAACTGTTTTTT. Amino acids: CATSGLNEKLFF. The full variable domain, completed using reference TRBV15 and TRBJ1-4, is DAMVIQNPRYQVTQFGKPVTLSCSQTLNHNVMYWYQQKSSQAPKLLFHYYDKDFNNEADTPDNFQSRRPNTSFCFLDIRSPGLGDTAMYLCATSGLNEKLFFGSGTQLSVL.

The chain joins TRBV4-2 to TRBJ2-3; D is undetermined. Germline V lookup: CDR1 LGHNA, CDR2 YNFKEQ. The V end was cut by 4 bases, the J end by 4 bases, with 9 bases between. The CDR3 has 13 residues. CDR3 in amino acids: CASSPMNSDTQYF. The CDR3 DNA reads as TGTGCCAGCAGCCCCATGAACTCAGATACGCAGTATTTT.

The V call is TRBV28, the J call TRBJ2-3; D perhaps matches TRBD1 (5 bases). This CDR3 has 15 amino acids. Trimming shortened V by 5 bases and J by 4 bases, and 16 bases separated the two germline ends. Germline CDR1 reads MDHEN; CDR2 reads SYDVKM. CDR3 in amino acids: CASSLPGRDPDTQYF. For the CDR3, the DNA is TGTGCCAGCAGTCTGCCGGGCAGGGATCCAGATACGCAGTATTTT. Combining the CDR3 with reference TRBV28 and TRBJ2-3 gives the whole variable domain DVKVTQSSRYLVKRTGEKVFLECVQDMDHENMFWYRQDPGLGLRLIYFSYDVKMKEKGDIPEGYSVSREKKERFSLILESASTNQTSMYLCASSLPGRDPDTQYFGPGTRLTVL.

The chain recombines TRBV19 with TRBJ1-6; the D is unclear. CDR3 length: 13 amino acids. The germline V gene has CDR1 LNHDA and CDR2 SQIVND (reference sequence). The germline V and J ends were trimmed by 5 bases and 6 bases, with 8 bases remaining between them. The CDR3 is CASSGPANSPLHF. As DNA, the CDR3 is TGTGCCAGTAGTGGGCCAGCTAATTCACCCCTCCACTTT. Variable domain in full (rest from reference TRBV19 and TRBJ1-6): DGGITQSPKYLFRKEGQNVTLSCEQNLNHDAMYWYRQDPGQGLRLIYYSQIVNDFQKGDIAEGYSVSREKKESFPLTVTSAQKNPTAFYLCASSGPANSPLHFGNGTRLTVT.

The CDR3 sequence: CAWTSTWPGTEAFF. In DNA form, the CDR3 reads TGTGCCTGGACAAGCACGTGGCCAGGGACTGAAGCTTTCTTT. The genes are TRBV30 and TRBJ1-1; a weak D match, TRBD1 (5 bases). The CDR3 extends over 14 amino acids. Germline V lookup: CDR1 GTSNPN, CDR2 SVGIG (reference sequence). Trimming left V 4 bases short and J 5 bases short, with 17 bases between.

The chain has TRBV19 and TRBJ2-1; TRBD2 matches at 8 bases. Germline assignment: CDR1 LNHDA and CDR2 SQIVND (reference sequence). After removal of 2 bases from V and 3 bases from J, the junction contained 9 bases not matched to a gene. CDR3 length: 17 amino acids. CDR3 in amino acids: CASSIPGGTSGYNEQFF. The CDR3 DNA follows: TGTGCCAGTAGTATACCGGGCGGGACTAGTGGCTACAATGAGCAGTTCTTC.

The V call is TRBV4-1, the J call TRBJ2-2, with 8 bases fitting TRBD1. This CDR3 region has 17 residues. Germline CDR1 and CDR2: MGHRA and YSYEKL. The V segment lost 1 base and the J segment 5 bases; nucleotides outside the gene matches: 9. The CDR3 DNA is TGCGCCAGCAGCCAAGTTGGGCAGGGGGCAAGGACCGGGGAGCTGTTTTTT. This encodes CASSQVGQGARTGELFF.

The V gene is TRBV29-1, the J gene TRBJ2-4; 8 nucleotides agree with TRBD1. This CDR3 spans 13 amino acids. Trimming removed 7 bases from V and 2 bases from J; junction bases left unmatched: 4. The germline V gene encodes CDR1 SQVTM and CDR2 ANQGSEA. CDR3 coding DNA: TGCAGCGCCGGACAGGGTTCCAAAAACATTCAGTACTTC. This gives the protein CSAGQGSKNIQYF.

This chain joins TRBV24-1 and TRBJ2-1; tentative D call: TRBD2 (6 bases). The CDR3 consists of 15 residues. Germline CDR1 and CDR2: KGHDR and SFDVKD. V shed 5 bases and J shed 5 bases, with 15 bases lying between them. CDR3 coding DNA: TGTGCCACCAGTGGAAGAGGAGGGGCCGACAATGAGCAGTTCTTC. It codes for CATSGRGGADNEQFF.

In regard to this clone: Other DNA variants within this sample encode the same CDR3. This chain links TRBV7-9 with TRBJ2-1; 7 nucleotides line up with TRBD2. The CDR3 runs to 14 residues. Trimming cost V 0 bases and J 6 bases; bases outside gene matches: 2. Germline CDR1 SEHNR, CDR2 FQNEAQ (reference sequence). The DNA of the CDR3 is TGTGCCAGCAGCTTAGCGGGAGGGACCAATGAGCAGTTCTTC. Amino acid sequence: CASSLAGGTNEQFF. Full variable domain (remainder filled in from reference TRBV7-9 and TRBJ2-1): DTGVSQNPRHKITKRGQNVTFRCDPISEHNRLYWYRQTLGQGPEFLTYFQNEAQLEKSRLLSDRFSAERPKGSFSTLEIQRTEQGDSAMYLCASSLAGGTNEQFFGPGTRLTVL.

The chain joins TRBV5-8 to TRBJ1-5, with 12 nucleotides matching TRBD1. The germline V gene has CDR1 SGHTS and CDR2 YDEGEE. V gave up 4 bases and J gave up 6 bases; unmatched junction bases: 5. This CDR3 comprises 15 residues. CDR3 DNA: TGTGCCAGCAGCCCAGGGACAGGGGGCGGTCAGCCCCAGCATTTT. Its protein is CASSPGTGGGQPQHF.

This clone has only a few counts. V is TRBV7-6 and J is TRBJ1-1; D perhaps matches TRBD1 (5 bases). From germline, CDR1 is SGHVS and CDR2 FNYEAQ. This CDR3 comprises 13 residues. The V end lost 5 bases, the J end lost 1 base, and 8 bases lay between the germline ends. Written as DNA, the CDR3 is TGTGCCAGCAGCAGAACAGGGAACACTGAAGCTTTCTTT. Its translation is CASSRTGNTEAFF.

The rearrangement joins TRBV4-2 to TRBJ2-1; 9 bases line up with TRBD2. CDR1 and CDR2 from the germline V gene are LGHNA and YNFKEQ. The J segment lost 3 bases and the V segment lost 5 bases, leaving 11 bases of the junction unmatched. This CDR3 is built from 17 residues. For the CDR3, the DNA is TGTGCCAGCAGCGGAAGCGCTAGCGGGGAAATCTACAATGAGCAGTTCTTC. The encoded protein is CASSGSASGEIYNEQFF.

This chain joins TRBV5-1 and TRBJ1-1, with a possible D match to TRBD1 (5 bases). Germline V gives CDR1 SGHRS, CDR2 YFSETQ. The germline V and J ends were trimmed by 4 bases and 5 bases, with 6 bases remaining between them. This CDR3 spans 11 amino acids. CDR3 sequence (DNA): TGCGCCAGCAGCCCAGGGACTGAAGCTTTCTTT. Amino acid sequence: CASSPGTEAFF.

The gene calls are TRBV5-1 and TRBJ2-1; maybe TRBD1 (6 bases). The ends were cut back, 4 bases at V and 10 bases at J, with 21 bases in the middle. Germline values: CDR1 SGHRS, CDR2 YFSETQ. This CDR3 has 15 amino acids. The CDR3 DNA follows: TGCGCCAGCAGCCCCGAAGGTCAGGGGACCTCGGAGCAGTTCTTC. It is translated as CASSPEGQGTSEQFF.

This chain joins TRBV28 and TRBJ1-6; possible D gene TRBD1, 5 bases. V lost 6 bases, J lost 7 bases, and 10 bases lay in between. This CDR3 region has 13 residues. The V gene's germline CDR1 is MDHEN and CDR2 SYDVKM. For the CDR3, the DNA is TGTGCCAGCAGAATGGCAGGGAATTCACCCCTCCACTTT. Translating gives CASRMAGNSPLHF.